The 18 T cell receptor beta chains listed next were all sequenced from one sample in a study of shared clonotypes between healthy human individuals. Using immunoSEQ multiplex PCR, the repertoire was profiled, and TCRdb retains in-frame clones only, with some absent. This table has 750,000 to 1,000,000 clones, 85% to 95% appearing once. Naive-designated CD8 cells lacked CD45RO, were positively enriched for CCR7, and omitted terminally differentiated effector memory CD45RA+ cells. The specimen was naive CD8+ T cells sorted from blood. The source of these receptors is a man aged 25-40 years in good health.

V is TRBV12-5 and J is TRBJ2-3; the match to TRBD2 covers 11 bases. The CDR3 covers 16 residues. The germline V gene encodes CDR1 LGHNT and CDR2 FRNRAP. Trimming cost V 4 bases and J 2 bases; bases outside gene matches: 5. CDR3 sequence: CASGSTSGAITDTQYF. The CDR3 region has the DNA TGTGCTAGTGGTTCGACTAGCGGGGCTATCACAGATACGCAGTATTTT.

The genes are TRBV15 and TRBJ2-7, with TRBD2 as a possible D gene (6 bases). V lost 3 bases to trimming and J lost 3 bases, with 15 bases between them. Per germline, CDR1 LNHNV and CDR2 YYDKDF (reference sequence). CDR3 length equals 15 residues. CDR3 nucleotides: TGTGCCACCAGCAGTCGACAGAGCGGGCTCTACGAGCAGTACTTC. This sequence encodes CATSSRQSGLYEQYF.

As DNA, the CDR3 is TGTGCCAGCAGTTTCAGGGGCTCTGGAAACACCATATATTTT. Translating it yields CASSFRGSGNTIYF. This rearrangement joins TRBV28 to TRBJ1-3; perhaps TRBD1 as D (6 bases). Deletions cut 3 bases from V and 0 bases from J, with 6 bases between. The CDR3 sequence is 14 residues long. Germline V gives CDR1 MDHEN, CDR2 SYDVKM.

The J gene is TRBJ2-1, the V gene TRBV9, with 13 bases that match TRBD2. CDR3 length: 18 amino acids. J was trimmed by 7 bases and V by 0 bases; bases with no gene match: 10. The germline V gene encodes CDR1 SGDLS and CDR2 YYNGEE. The CDR3 DNA reads TGTGCCAGCAGCGTAGGGACTAGCGGGAGAGATGTATCTAATGAGCAGTTCTTC. This translates into CASSVGTSGRDVSNEQFF.

The V call is TRBV2, the J call TRBJ2-5; no firm D call. Germline V gene sequence: CDR1 SNHLY, CDR2 FYNNEI. The CDR3 length is 13 residues. V lost 8 bases, J lost 1 base, and 11 bases lay in between. The CDR3 DNA reads as TGTGCCAGCCTTTCAGACGCCCAAGAGACCCAGTACTTC. Protein: CASLSDAQETQYF.

The genes are TRBV19 and TRBJ2-1; 7 bases agree with TRBD2. V lost 0 bases to trimming and J lost 4 bases; unmatched junction nucleotides: 9. The germline V gene has CDR1 LNHDA and CDR2 SQIVND (reference sequence). The CDR3 totals 17 residues. The CDR3 here is CASSIDPGLGLYNEQFF. The CDR3 nucleotides are TGTGCCAGTAGTATAGACCCCGGACTAGGGCTATACAATGAGCAGTTCTTC. The whole variable domain, remainder taken from reference TRBV19 and TRBJ2-1, is DGGITQSPKYLFRKEGQNVTLSCEQNLNHDAMYWYRQDPGQGLRLIYYSQIVNDFQKGDIAEGYSVSREKKESFPLTVTSAQKNPTAFYLCASSIDPGLGLYNEQFFGPGTRLTVL.

The chain carries TRBV4-1 and TRBJ1-5; the D is unclear. This CDR3 spans 17 amino acids. Trimming took off 0 bases at V and 0 bases at J, with 12 bases between the two ends. The germline V gene encodes CDR1 MGHRA and CDR2 YSYEKL. CDR3 sequence (DNA): TGCGCCAGCAGCCAAGAATTTCGGAAAGATAGCAATCAGCCCCAGCATTTT. Protein sequence: CASSQEFRKDSNQPQHF.

The V call is TRBV6-6, the J call TRBJ2-2; D is unresolved. The ends were cut back, 2 bases at V and 4 bases at J, with 8 bases in the middle. CDR1 is MNHNY and CDR2 is SVGAGI in the germline V gene (reference sequence). The CDR3 extends over 14 amino acids. Written as DNA, the CDR3 is TGTGCCAGCAGTTACCCCGGGTCCACCGGGGAGCTGTTTTTT. This sequence encodes CASSYPGSTGELFF.

This chain connects TRBV19 to TRBJ2-7; D gene unclear. With 3 bases removed from V and 4 bases from J, the gap between germline ends came to 10 bases. Germline-derived CDR1 and CDR2 are LNHDA and SQIVND (reference sequence). This CDR3 contains 13 residues. CDR3 nucleotide sequence: TGTGCCAGTAGTATGACACTTTCTTACGAGCAGTACTTC. Amino acid sequence: CASSMTLSYEQYF.

V gene TRBV7-9 combines with J gene TRBJ2-3; 9 bases are shared with TRBD1. Germline CDR1 and CDR2: SEHNR and FQNEAQ (reference sequence). Trimming at V came to 2 bases and at J to 6 bases, leaving 6 bases not matched to a gene. The CDR3 extends over 15 amino acids. The CDR3, as DNA: TGTGCCAGCAGCTTATGGGACAGGGAACAGGATACGCAGTATTTT. This codes for CASSLWDREQDTQYF.

The V gene is TRBV27, the J gene TRBJ2-2; 14 bases are shared with TRBD2. After removal of 5 bases from V and 4 bases from J, the junction contained 24 bases not matched to a gene. This CDR3 region has 23 residues. CDR1 and CDR2 from the germline V gene are MNHEY and SMNVEV (reference sequence). The CDR3 DNA sequence: TGTGCCAGCAGTCCCACTGCAGGGGAAGGACTAGCGGGAGGATCGCTTCGCACCGGGGAGCTGTTTTTT. It translates to CASSPTAGEGLAGGSLRTGELFF.

The CDR3 sequence: CASSYLATSGRNEQFF. The CDR3 bases are TGCGCCAGCAGTTATTTGGCGACTAGCGGGAGGAATGAGCAGTTCTTC. The V gene is TRBV10-1, the J gene TRBJ2-1; 13 bases are shared with TRBD2. Trimming removed 5 bases from V and 7 bases from J; junction bases left unmatched: 8. Germline CDR1 is WNHNN and CDR2 is SYGVQD (reference sequence). This CDR3 comprises 16 residues.

The chain has TRBV29-1 and TRBJ2-7, with TRBD1 matching over 8 bases. CDR3 length: 14 residues. The germline V gene encodes CDR1 SQVTM and CDR2 ANQGSEA. V shed 5 bases, J shed 6 bases, and the junction held 12 bases outside the gene matches. The CDR3 DNA reads as TGCAGCGTTATCGGGGACAGGTGGTCGGGCGAGCAGTACTTC. Residues: CSVIGDRWSGEQYF.

This chain joins TRBV28 and TRBJ2-5; 8 bases match TRBD2. Germline lookup yields CDR1 MDHEN and CDR2 SYDVKM. After removal of 4 bases from V and 5 bases from J, the junction contained 9 bases not matched to a gene. This CDR3 is built from 15 residues. The CDR3 DNA is TGTGCCAGCAGTTCCCCCAGGACTAGCTCTGAGACCCAGTACTTC. This sequence encodes CASSSPRTSSETQYF.

The chain's CDR3 is CASSFLSRESSYEQYF. As DNA, the CDR3 is TGTGCCAGCAGCTTTCTGAGTAGGGAGTCCTCCTACGAGCAGTACTTC. V gene TRBV7-8 combines with J gene TRBJ2-7; D possibly corresponds to TRBD2 (5 bases). Germline V lookup: CDR1 SGHVS, CDR2 FQNEAQ. Trimming removed 3 bases at V and 0 bases at J, with 15 bases between. The CDR3 runs 16 residues.

CDR3 residues: CASSFRGGIGYTF. Here the CDR3 DNA reads TGTGCCAGCAGCTTCAGAGGGGGCATTGGCTACACCTTC. The chain couples TRBV5-4 to TRBJ1-2, with 7 bases that match TRBD1. This CDR3 is 13 amino acids long. Germline values: CDR1 SGHNT, CDR2 YYREEE (reference sequence). V gave up 2 bases and J gave up 7 bases; unmatched junction bases: 5.

The rearrangement links TRBV30 to TRBJ1-2, with D unresolved. V lost 0 bases and J lost 2, with 10 bases in between. The CDR3 runs 14 residues. Germline V gene lookup returns CDR1 GTSNPN and CDR2 SVGIG (reference sequence). The CDR3 nucleotides are TGTGCCTGGAGTGTATCGGGTGGAAACTATGGCTACACCTTC. It is translated as CAWSVSGGNYGYTF.

The CDR3 here is CASSSKTGATYEQYF. The CDR3 region has the DNA TGTGCCAGCAGTTCGAAAACAGGGGCCACCTACGAGCAGTACTTC. The chain employs TRBV6-5 and TRBJ2-7; 7 bases agree with TRBD1. The germline V gene has CDR1 MNHEY and CDR2 SVGAGI. Unmatched junction bases numbered 8, after V lost 4 bases and J lost 2 bases. The CDR3 is 15 amino acids.